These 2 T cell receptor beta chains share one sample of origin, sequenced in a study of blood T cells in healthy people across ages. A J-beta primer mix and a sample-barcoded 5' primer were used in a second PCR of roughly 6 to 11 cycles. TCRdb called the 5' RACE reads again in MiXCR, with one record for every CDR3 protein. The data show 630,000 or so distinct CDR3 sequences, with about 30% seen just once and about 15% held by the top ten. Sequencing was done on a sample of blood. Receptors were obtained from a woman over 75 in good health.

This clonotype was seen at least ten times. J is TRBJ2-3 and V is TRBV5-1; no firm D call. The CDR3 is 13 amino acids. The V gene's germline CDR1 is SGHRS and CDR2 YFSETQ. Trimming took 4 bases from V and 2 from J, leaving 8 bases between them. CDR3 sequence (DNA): TGCGCCAGCAGCACAACAATCACAGATACGCAGTATTTT. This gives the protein CASSTTITDTQYF.

CDR3 DNA sequence: TGTGCCAGCAGCTTAGGCACGGAGGGACCGGGTACGCAGTATTTT. Its protein is CASSLGTEGPGTQYF. The V and J genes are TRBV7-2 and TRBJ2-3; TRBD2 is a possible D gene (6 bases). Deletions cut 1 base from V and 8 bases from J, with 16 bases between. The CDR3 totals 15 residues. The germline V gene encodes CDR1 SGHTA and CDR2 FQGNSA. The whole variable domain, filled in from reference TRBV7-2 and TRBJ2-3, reads GAGVSQSPSNKVTEKGKDVELRCDPISGHTALYWYRQSLGQGLEFLIYFQGNSAPDKSGLPSDRFSAERTGGSVSTLTIQRTQQEDSAVYLCASSLGTEGPGTQYFGPGTRLTVL.